This TCR beta chain was recovered during a study of blood T cell repertoires in COVID-19. Background on the study: From the United States, Italy and Spain came samples of acute and convalescent COVID-19. The analysed material was cDNA or gDNA that came from T cells, B-cell-depleted T cells, or PBMCs.

CDR1 and CDR2 from the germline V gene are SGHTA and FQGTGA. Trimming cost V 3 bases and J 1 base; bases outside gene matches: 1. The CDR3 totals 14 residues. Authors' analysis steps: How many nucleated cells were present was estimated from reference gene primer amplification. The protocol was immunoSEQ multiplex PCR, while the TCRdb copy is restricted to in-frame clones and leaves out a portion. V, J and clone size are those of that table, while D and trimming were read from the DNA. The sample lists about 200,000 clones, just under 85% occurring once. Seattle researchers signed up patients amid active infection and tracked them longitudinally.

The receptor was derived from a man aged 55 to 70 with COVID-19, enrolled during active disease. Sequenced material: peripheral blood. The rearrangement joins TRBV7-3 to TRBJ2-3; 7 bases are shared with TRBD1. CDR3: CASSFDRGTDTQYF. The CDR3, as DNA: TGTGCCAGCAGCTTCGACAGGGGCACAGATACGCAGTATTTT.